This TCR beta chain stems from a study of identical twins. Study results and caveats: Within twin pairs, the out-of-frame alpha sequences they shared showed excess low generation probability. Interpretation of the results relied on cross-sectional statistical analysis and not on following the same donors.

Addition of a universal primer site occurred through template switching, and cDNA carried unique molecular identifiers. Each CDR3 protein is one row after TCRdb ran MiXCR on the 5' RACE reads. This table holds 570,000 or so distinct CDR3 sequences, just under 10% found once. Trimming removed 0 bases from V and 3 bases from J, with 9 bases in between. The CDR3 covers 14 residues. CDR1 LGHNA and CDR2 YSLEER come from the germline V gene. This clonotype was seen many times. Its specificity is unknown. The sample was also reused in another study, on yellow fever vaccine responses in identical twins.

J is TRBJ2-7 and V is TRBV4-3, with D perhaps TRBD1 or TRBD2 (5 bases each). The receptor comes from a woman in her late teens or twenties in good health. Sequenced material: PBMCs. CDR3 in amino acids: CASSQDRDLYEQYF. CDR3 sequence (DNA): TGCGCCAGCAGCCAAGACCGGGACCTCTACGAGCAGTACTTC.